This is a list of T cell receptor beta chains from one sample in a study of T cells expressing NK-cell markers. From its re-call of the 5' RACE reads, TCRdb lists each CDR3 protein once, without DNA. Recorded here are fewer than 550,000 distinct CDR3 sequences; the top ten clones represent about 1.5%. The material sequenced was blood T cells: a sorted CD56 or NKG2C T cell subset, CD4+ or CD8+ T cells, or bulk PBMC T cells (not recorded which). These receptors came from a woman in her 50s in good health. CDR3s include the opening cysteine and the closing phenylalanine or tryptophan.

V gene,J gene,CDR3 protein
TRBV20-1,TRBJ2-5,CSARLTSGRGETQYF
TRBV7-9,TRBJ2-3,CASSIVWRDQADTQYF
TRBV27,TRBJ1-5,CASSLRGQGRNQPQHF
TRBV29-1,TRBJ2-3,CSAPGWQGAGEADTQYF
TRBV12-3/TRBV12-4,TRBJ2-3,CASTRTGKRDTQYF
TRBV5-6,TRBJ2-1,CASSLELAGDATQQFF
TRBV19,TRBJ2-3,CASSSRVGGSTDTQYF
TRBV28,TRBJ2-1,CASSLGFRKFF
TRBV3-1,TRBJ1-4,CASSPSKGKLFF
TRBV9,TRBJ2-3,CASSPRTRSTDTQYF
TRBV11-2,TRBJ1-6,CASSLEGGLNSPLHF
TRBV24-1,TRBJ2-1,CATSLPGARVNEQFF
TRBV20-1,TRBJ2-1,CSALSGRAWGEQFF
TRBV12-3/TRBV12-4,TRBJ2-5,CASTEAGRERETQYF
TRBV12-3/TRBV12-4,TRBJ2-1,CASSLKGSGEQFF
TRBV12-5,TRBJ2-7,CASGLAGTGRQYEQYF
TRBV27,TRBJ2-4,CASSFGLAGQNIQYF
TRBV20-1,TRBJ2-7,CSAREEGPYEQYF
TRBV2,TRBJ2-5,CASSGGVGETQYF
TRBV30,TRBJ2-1,CAGYSGSGVEQFF
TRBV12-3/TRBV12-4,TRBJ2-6,CASSLMGGSGANVLTF
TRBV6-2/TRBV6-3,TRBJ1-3,CASRTASGNTIYF
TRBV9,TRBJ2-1,CASSGGQGSYNEQFF